This T cell receptor beta chain was identified during a study of OX40 agonist ivuxolimab in advanced cancers. Study background: As their treatment, patients were administered ivuxolimab, an agonistic anti-OX40 (CD134) antibody. The study enrolled dose-escalation patients with hepatocellular carcinoma, melanoma, renal cell or head and neck cancer. With a range of roughly 20 to 90, age averaged roughly 60 years, and nearly 85% were male. Prior anti-PD-1, anti-PD-L1 or anti-CTLA-4 therapy did not bar entry, and about 38% had some.

The V gene lost 0 bases and the J gene lost 0 bases, with 8 bases spanning the gap. The CDR3 length is 15 residues. CDR1 MNHEY and CDR2 SVGAGI come from the germline V gene. Profiled with immunoSEQ multiplex PCR; TCRdb holds only in-frame clones, not every one. This table has roughly 24,000 clones, 88% appearing once. Comment on this clone: Within the sample, other DNA sequences also encode this same CDR3.

The source was CD4+ or CD8+ T cells sorted from blood, collected in a trial of the OX40 agonist ivuxolimab. The sequence was obtained from an adult with an advanced solid tumor such as melanoma, head and neck, liver or kidney cancer. The chain combines TRBV6-5 with TRBJ1-1; D is perhaps TRBD1 (5 bases). The DNA for the CDR3 is TGTGCCAGCAGTTACTCGACAGCTATGAACACTGAAGCTTTCTTT. Protein product: CASSYSTAMNTEAFF.